A single sample is the source of the 5 T cell receptor beta chains below, sequenced in a study of T cell responses to AZD1222 COVID-19 vaccine. Here immunoSEQ multiplex PCR was the method, and the copy in TCRdb shows in-frame clones only, minus some. Of 150,000 to 200,000 clones listed, 92% are singletons. Sequencing was performed on peripheral blood, taken 28 days after the second AZD1222 dose. These receptors all come from an adult who received the AZD1222 COVID-19 vaccine.

The chain employs TRBV18 and TRBJ1-1; unclear D gene. The CDR3 contains 13 residues. V lost 6 bases and J lost 3, with 11 bases in between. In germline, CDR1 is KGHSH, CDR2 LQKENI. As DNA, the CDR3 is TGTGCCAGCTCCACGGGTGGGGACACTGAAGCTTTCTTT. Protein: CASSTGGDTEAFF.

The chain links TRBV6-2 or TRBV6-3 to TRBJ1-1; no definite D call. The CDR3 is 13 residues long. V was cut by 4 bases and J by 11 bases, with 17 bases left in between. Germline V gives CDR1 MNHEY, CDR2 SVGEGT. Here the CDR3 reads CASSFSASSAAFF. The CDR3 coding sequence is TGTGCCAGCAGTTTTTCGGCATCCAGCGCGGCTTTCTTT.

The chain uses TRBV2 and TRBJ1-1, with D hard to call. The V and J ends lost 6 bases and 7 bases respectively, with 9 bases between them. The germline CDR1 and CDR2 sequences are SNHLY and FYNNEI. The length of the CDR3 is 11 residues. CDR3 sequence (DNA): TGTGCCAGCAGCAGTCAGAGTGAAGCTTTCTTT. This sequence encodes CASSSQSEAFF.

The V call is TRBV6-5, the J call TRBJ2-7, with TRBD2 matching 12 bases. Germline V gene data show CDR1 as MNHEY and CDR2 as SVGAGI. The CDR3 runs to 15 residues. After removal of 4 bases from V and 2 bases from J, the junction contained 3 bases not matched to a gene. CDR3 DNA: TGTGCCAGCAGTTTGACTAGCGGGGGAACCTACGAGCAGTACTTC. It is translated as CASSLTSGGTYEQYF.

The rearrangement uses TRBV6-5 and TRBJ2-5; no firm D call. The length of the CDR3 is 13 residues. CDR1 and CDR2 from the germline V gene are MNHEY and SVGAGI. V was shortened by 0 bases and J by 4 bases, with 6 bases between the two germline ends. CDR3 DNA sequence: TGTGCCAGCAGTTACTCGAGAGGAGAGACCCAGTACTTC. Translated: CASSYSRGETQYF.